These T cell receptor beta chains were read from a single sample in a study of CD8+ T cells in alopecia areata. Using immunoSEQ multiplex PCR, the repertoire was profiled, and TCRdb retains in-frame clones only, with some absent. The sample yields approximately 180,000 clones, about 70% seen once. This material consisted of CD8+ T cells sorted from blood, taken at week 0. The receptors derive from a human donor with alopecia areata. The CDR3 runs from the conserved cysteine through the conserved F or W. Fields, in order: clone size, J gene, D gene, V gene, CDR3 DNA, CDR3 protein. D genes are given only for firm matches. Clone size is not always given. Where it is, it says once, few, many or a class for expanded clones.

abundance: .; j_gene: TRBJ2-5; d_gene: .; v_gene: TRBV27; CDR3nt: TGTGCCAGCAGCGAGGCCTTTTCAGAAGAGACCCAGTACTTC; CDR3aa: CASSEAFSEETQYF
abundance: .; j_gene: TRBJ2-5; d_gene: TRBD2; v_gene: TRBV9; CDR3nt: TGTGCCAGCAGCGTAGGTTGGGAGGGAGAGACCCAGTACTTC; CDR3aa: CASSVGWEGETQYF
abundance: once; j_gene: TRBJ1-1; d_gene: .; v_gene: TRBV13; CDR3nt: TGTGCCAGCAGCTTATCGTTCGCAGGGGATTCCACTGAAGCTTTCTTT; CDR3aa: CASSLSFAGDSTEAFF
abundance: .; j_gene: TRBJ1-2; d_gene: .; v_gene: TRBV6-1; CDR3nt: TGTGCCAGCAGTGAACCTGGTAGGATCCAGGGCTACACCTTC; CDR3aa: CASSEPGRIQGYTF
abundance: .; j_gene: TRBJ2-5; d_gene: .; v_gene: TRBV11-2; CDR3nt: TGTGCCAGCAGCTTTACCCAGGGGTTGGGAGAGACCCAGTACTTC; CDR3aa: CASSFTQGLGETQYF
abundance: few; j_gene: TRBJ2-5; d_gene: TRBD1; v_gene: TRBV27; CDR3nt: TGTGCCAGCAGCCCAGGGACAGGGGTTCAAGAGACCCAGTACTTC; CDR3aa: CASSPGTGVQETQYF
abundance: .; j_gene: TRBJ1-6; d_gene: .; v_gene: TRBV10-3; CDR3nt: TGTGCCATCAGGTCGCAAGGGGGACACAGCTCCTATAATTCACCCCTCCACTTT; CDR3aa: CAIRSQGGHSSYNSPLHF
abundance: .; j_gene: TRBJ2-7; d_gene: TRBD2; v_gene: TRBV5-1; CDR3nt: TGCGCCAGCAGTCAGGCTAGCGGGGAGAGCGAGCAGTACTTC; CDR3aa: CASSQASGESEQYF
abundance: .; j_gene: TRBJ1-2; d_gene: .; v_gene: TRBV25-1; CDR3nt: TGTGCCAGCGCTCTGCCAGGGGCTCGAGATGGCTACACCTTC; CDR3aa: CASALPGARDGYTF
abundance: .; j_gene: TRBJ1-1; d_gene: .; v_gene: TRBV27; CDR3nt: TGTGCCAGCAGTATCCGACAGACTATGAACACTGAAGCTTTCTTT; CDR3aa: CASSIRQTMNTEAFF
abundance: few; j_gene: TRBJ1-5; d_gene: TRBD1; v_gene: TRBV19; CDR3nt: TGTGCCAGTCTCCCGGCCCGGGACAGGGGCAATCAGCCCCAGCATTTT; CDR3aa: CASLPARDRGNQPQHF
abundance: few; j_gene: TRBJ1-2; d_gene: .; v_gene: TRBV29-1; CDR3nt: TGCAGCGTTGTTCCAGTAACCACAAAAAGCCATGGCTACACCTTC; CDR3aa: CSVVPVTTKSHGYTF
abundance: .; j_gene: TRBJ1-1; d_gene: .; v_gene: TRBV20-1; CDR3nt: TGCAGTGCATCCGTGAACACTGAAGCTTTCTTT; CDR3aa: CSASVNTEAFF
abundance: .; j_gene: TRBJ2-7; d_gene: .; v_gene: TRBV6-5; CDR3nt: TGTGCCAGCAGTTCGACCCCCCGGGAGCAGTACTTC; CDR3aa: CASSSTPREQYF
abundance: few; j_gene: TRBJ1-1; d_gene: .; v_gene: TRBV18; CDR3nt: TGTGCCAGCTTCCCGGGGTCTGGTGCTGAAGCTTTCTTT; CDR3aa: CASFPGSGAEAFF
abundance: .; j_gene: TRBJ2-2; d_gene: .; v_gene: TRBV4-1; CDR3nt: TGCGCCAGCAGCCAATATTGGGGGGACACCGGGGAGCTGTTTTTT; CDR3aa: CASSQYWGDTGELFF
abundance: .; j_gene: TRBJ2-3; d_gene: TRBD2; v_gene: TRBV5-1; CDR3nt: TGCGCCAGCAGCCTTCCGGGACTAGCGGGGGACCCCACAGATACGCAGTATTTT; CDR3aa: CASSLPGLAGDPTDTQYF
abundance: .; j_gene: TRBJ1-6; d_gene: .; v_gene: TRBV30; CDR3nt: TGTGCCTGGAGTGTACCGACAGGTGGTAATTCACCCCTCCACTTT; CDR3aa: CAWSVPTGGNSPLHF
abundance: .; j_gene: TRBJ2-2; d_gene: .; v_gene: TRBV4-1; CDR3nt: TGCGCCAGCAGAACAAGTGGGGCAGGGGCCGGGGAGCTGTTTTTT; CDR3aa: CASRTSGAGAGELFF
abundance: few; j_gene: TRBJ2-5; d_gene: .; v_gene: TRBV4-1; CDR3nt: TGCGCCAGCAGCCAAGATCAAGAGACCCAGTACTTC; CDR3aa: CASSQDQETQYF
abundance: .; j_gene: TRBJ1-2; d_gene: .; v_gene: TRBV5-6; CDR3nt: TGTGCCAGCAACCTCGGAGATGGCTACACCTTC; CDR3aa: CASNLGDGYTF
abundance: .; j_gene: TRBJ2-7; d_gene: TRBD1; v_gene: TRBV6-5; CDR3nt: TGTGCCAGCAGACATACAGGGGGATCCTACGAGCAGTACTTC; CDR3aa: CASRHTGGSYEQYF
abundance: .; j_gene: TRBJ2-3; d_gene: TRBD2; v_gene: TRBV29-1; CDR3nt: TGCAGCGTCAGGGGTCTAGCGGGGGTCACAGATACGCAGTATTTT; CDR3aa: CSVRGLAGVTDTQYF
abundance: few; j_gene: TRBJ1-5; d_gene: TRBD1; v_gene: TRBV5-6; CDR3nt: TGTGCCAGCAGCTTGGGGACAGGGGGCAATCAGCCCCAGCATTTT; CDR3aa: CASSLGTGGNQPQHF
abundance: .; j_gene: TRBJ1-1; d_gene: .; v_gene: TRBV29-1; CDR3nt: TGCAGCGTGAGCCTTACAAACATGAACACTGAAGCTTTCTTT; CDR3aa: CSVSLTNMNTEAFF
abundance: .; j_gene: TRBJ2-2; d_gene: .; v_gene: TRBV29-1; CDR3nt: TGCAGCGTTGAAGGCACCGGGGAGCTGTTTTTT; CDR3aa: CSVEGTGELFF
abundance: .; j_gene: TRBJ2-1; d_gene: .; v_gene: TRBV29-1; CDR3nt: TGCAGCGCCCTGGGACTGGCCAGGGGGAATGAGCAGTTCTTC; CDR3aa: CSALGLARGNEQFF
abundance: few; j_gene: TRBJ1-1; d_gene: .; v_gene: TRBV30; CDR3nt: TGTGCCTGGAGCCCGGACCAGCGGACTGAAGCTTTCTTT; CDR3aa: CAWSPDQRTEAFF
abundance: once; j_gene: TRBJ1-1; d_gene: TRBD1; v_gene: TRBV7-8; CDR3nt: TGTGCCAGCAGCCTATCCGGGACAGGGGATAGGAAAGCTTTCTTT; CDR3aa: CASSLSGTGDRKAFF
abundance: .; j_gene: TRBJ1-5; d_gene: .; v_gene: TRBV2; CDR3nt: TGTGCCAGCAGTGTCACGGGACGTCATCAGCCCCAGCATTTT; CDR3aa: CASSVTGRHQPQHF
abundance: .; j_gene: TRBJ1-5; d_gene: .; v_gene: TRBV6-1; CDR3nt: TGTGCCAGCAGTGAAGCGCTTCCATTATATAGCAATCAGCCCCAGCATTTT; CDR3aa: CASSEALPLYSNQPQHF
abundance: .; j_gene: TRBJ2-1; d_gene: .; v_gene: TRBV7-9; CDR3nt: TGTGCCAGCAAAAGGGGTGAGCAGTTCTTC; CDR3aa: CASKRGEQFF
abundance: few; j_gene: TRBJ2-5; d_gene: TRBD1; v_gene: TRBV23-1; CDR3nt: TGCGCCAGCAGTCAAAGGCGGGACAGGCCTATCCAAGAGACCCAGTACTTC; CDR3aa: CASSQRRDRPIQETQYF
abundance: few; j_gene: TRBJ1-2; d_gene: .; v_gene: TRBV30; CDR3nt: TGTGCCTGGAGTGGCCCGGGGGGCTACACCTTC; CDR3aa: CAWSGPGGYTF
abundance: .; j_gene: TRBJ2-7; d_gene: TRBD1; v_gene: TRBV7-9; CDR3nt: TGTGCCAGCAGCTTAGCCCGGACAGGGGCGTACGAGCAGTACTTC; CDR3aa: CASSLARTGAYEQYF
abundance: .; j_gene: TRBJ2-7; d_gene: .; v_gene: TRBV4-1; CDR3nt: TGCGCCAGCAGCCAAGTCTATTCCGGACTATACGAGCAGTACTTC; CDR3aa: CASSQVYSGLYEQYF
abundance: .; j_gene: TRBJ1-5; d_gene: .; v_gene: TRBV5-6; CDR3nt: TGTGCCAGCAGCTTGGATCCCGGGGCGGGGCAGCCCCAGCATTTT; CDR3aa: CASSLDPGAGQPQHF
abundance: .; j_gene: TRBJ1-4; d_gene: TRBD1; v_gene: TRBV30; CDR3nt: TGTGCCTGGAGCGTGTCGACAGGGCAGAGTGAAAAACTGTTTTTT; CDR3aa: CAWSVSTGQSEKLFF
abundance: .; j_gene: TRBJ2-2; d_gene: .; v_gene: TRBV6-5; CDR3nt: TGTGAGCCCGGGGAGCTGTTTTTT; CDR3aa: CEPGELFF
abundance: .; j_gene: TRBJ2-1; d_gene: .; v_gene: TRBV7-9; CDR3nt: TGTGCCAGCAGCTCCCATCCCAGGGGCGATGAGCAGTTCTTC; CDR3aa: CASSSHPRGDEQFF
abundance: .; j_gene: TRBJ2-1; d_gene: TRBD1; v_gene: TRBV13; CDR3nt: TGTGCCAGCAGCTTGACAGGGGGCAATGAGCAGTTCTTC; CDR3aa: CASSLTGGNEQFF